This TCR beta chain was captured in a study of tumor and adjacent non-tumor tissue in lung cancer. RNA was extracted from bulk tissue without any cell sorting. This clonotype showed up just once. Being one base from a much bigger clone, this may be a read error. No conserved phenylalanine or tryptophan ends this CDR3, so it is likely a read error. The library came from three nested PCR rounds adapted from ARM-PCR protocols. Each CDR3 protein gets one entry after TCRdb re-called the multiplex PCR reads with MiXCR. The sample has roughly 76,000 distinct CDR3 sequences, roughly 75% seen once. The sequenced material came from lung tumor tissue. This sequence was found in a woman aged 70-85 years with non-small cell lung cancer.

The CDR3 reads CAWAGVAGGLFDEQFS. The CDR3 nucleotides are TGTGCCTGGGCGGGGGTAGCGGGAGGGTTATTCGATGAGCAGTTCTCC. The V and J genes are TRBV30 and TRBJ2-1; 11 bases match TRBD2. This CDR3 contains 16 residues. V lost 5 bases to trimming and J lost 8 bases; unmatched junction nucleotides: 14. The germline CDR1 and CDR2 sequences are GTSNPN and SVGIG (reference sequence).